The sequence of this T cell receptor beta chain was determined in a study of cytomegalovirus exposure and HLA in healthy donors. General observations from the study: Many donors carried some public TCRs, although rarity characterized most TCR sequences. Some TCR beta chains (roughly 160 of them) were listed as cytomegalovirus-associated. First-cohort TCR clusters were later found to tend to co-occur in the 120 or so validation repertoires.

V gave up 4 bases and J gave up 2 bases; unmatched junction bases: 11. CDR3 length: 17 residues. Germline lookup yields CDR1 SEHNR and CDR2 FQNEAQ (reference sequence). Measured with immunoSEQ multiplex PCR; TCRdb has only the in-frame clones, and not every one. The sample contains roughly 150,000 clones, approximately 89% of which appear only once. Concerning this clone itself: Its antigen is currently unknown.

Sequencing used PBMCs. The TCR originated in a man younger than 35 in good health and CMV-seropositive. V usage is TRBV7-9 and J usage is TRBJ2-3, with 8 bases that match TRBD2. CDR3 nucleotides: TGTGCCAGCAGCTCCCAGGTGACTAGCGCAGCCACAGATACGCAGTATTTT. This codes for CASSSQVTSAATDTQYF.